The entry that follows covers one T cell receptor (beta chain) sequence. This entry comes from a study of beta chain features in type 1 diabetes. Study-level background: Sorted cells, 90 million to 120 million in number, were examined across all samples.

Naive, central memory, regulatory and stem cell-like memory cells within the CD4+ compartment were sorted using CD45RO/CCR7/CD25/CD127/CD95/CD27. The investigators reverse transcribed all of the isolated RNA, so they sequenced expressed TCRB transcripts. Each sample of naive, central memory or regulatory T cells had, on average, about 3.57 million reads. Assay used: immunoSEQ multiplex PCR; TCRdb lists only in-frame clones, some missing. The sample holds over 120,000 clones, more than 9% seen once. The sequence derives from a man younger than 35 in good health. Sequenced input: naive CD4+ T cells from blood.

DNA of the CDR3: TGTGCCAGCAGCCAGGACTCCACAGATACGCAGTATTTT. Encoded protein: CASSQDSTDTQYF. The chain combines TRBV11-3 with TRBJ2-3; D is perhaps TRBD2 (5 bases). This CDR3 comprises 13 residues. The germline V gene encodes CDR1 SGHNT and CDR2 YENEEA. The ends were cut back, 5 bases at V and 2 bases at J, with 8 bases in the middle. Full variable domain (missing parts from reference TRBV11-3 and TRBJ2-3): EAGVVQSPRYKIIEKKQPVAFWCNPISGHNTLYWYLQNLGQGPELLIRYENEEAVDDSQLPKDRFSAERLKGVDSTLKIQPAELGDSAVYLCASSQDSTDTQYFGPGTRLTVL.